These T cell receptor beta chains were read from a single sample in a study of human T cells and chemical hapten exposure. TCRdb itself ran the RACE reads through MiXCR, one entry per CDR3 protein. The sample has 300,000 to 450,000 distinct CDR3 sequences; less than 6.5% are singletons. The sequencing here drew on whole blood, taken in connection with sensitization to the hapten diphenylcyclopropenone (DPC). The source of these receptors is a woman between 45 and 65 years old with alopecia areata. Some clones in this sample may be carry-over from other donors' samples. Both conserved end residues are part of each CDR3.

V	J	CDR3
TRBV9	TRBJ1-2	CASSEDRANYYGYTF
TRBV28	TRBJ2-5	CASSPRDSPEETQYF
TRBV6-2/TRBV6-3	TRBJ2-1	CASLGGQGGPEGNEQFF
TRBV15	TRBJ1-1	CATRAGLMNTEAFF
TRBV5-6	TRBJ1-5	CASSLAGSQPQHF
TRBV6-4	TRBJ2-3	CASSELAGATDTQYF
TRBV4-1	TRBJ2-7	CASSGLPSGSYEQYF
TRBV7-9	TRBJ2-7	CASSRDYEQYF
TRBV6-5	TRBJ1-5	CASSSLGGLQHF
TRBV10-3	TRBJ1-1	CAIRAGAPMNTEAFF
TRBV12-3/TRBV12-4	TRBJ1-2	CASSLAGDRGHGYTF
TRBV20-1	TRBJ2-7	CSARALAPTAYEQYF
TRBV5-1	TRBJ2-1	CASRAGLNGDEQFF
TRBV11-2	TRBJ2-3	CASSLDPSGRAPDTQYF
TRBV4-3	TRBJ2-5	CASSQDDGSTETQYF
TRBV20-1	TRBJ2-7	CSAPGGLAGDPYEQYF
TRBV27	TRBJ2-2	CASTPAGPGELFF
TRBV3-1	TRBJ2-2	CASSLLPGRANTGELFF
TRBV6-5	TRBJ2-2	CASSPGLAGAGELFF
TRBV9	TRBJ2-1	CASSGRLAAVGEQFF
TRBV7-6	TRBJ2-2	CASSWSGVENTGELFF
TRBV13	TRBJ2-7	CASSFGRGLYEQYF
TRBV6-1	TRBJ2-3	CASSEAGDTDTQYF
TRBV7-6	TRBJ2-1	CASIPGVNEGNEQFF
TRBV12-3/TRBV12-4	TRBJ1-3	CASIRSRGRTGNTIYF
TRBV27	TRBJ1-1	CASSLSEGYTEAFF
TRBV11-2	TRBJ2-3	CASSDKRESTDTQYF
TRBV4-1	TRBJ1-4	CASSQDTGVDEKLFF